Shown below are 5 T cell receptor beta chains from a single sample sequenced in a study of CD8 T cells in ankylosing spondylitis (dated by TCRdb to about 2017). The library was prepared using 5' RACE. The sample was run on an Illumina HiSeq 2500. Using fastp at Q25 and MiXCR, TCRdb reprocessed the public reads and kept productive beta chains. Here each entry gathers all rows of one CDR3 protein and keeps the most common genes and DNA. For this sample there are about 360,000 distinct CDR3 sequences; 20% to 25% appear just once. Less than 15% of the sample lies in the top ten. Sequenced: blood, either unsorted or a sorted T cell fraction (not recorded which). The receptors stem from a male donor with ankylosing spondylitis or in good health (not recorded which).

The chain combines TRBV25-1 with TRBJ2-3, with a tentative D call TRBD2 (5 bases). V was clipped by 0 bases and J by 6 bases, with 13 bases between them. Looked up from germline, CDR1 is MGHDK and CDR2 is SYGVNS. The CDR3 spans 15 residues. In nucleotides, the CDR3 is TGTGCCAGCAGTGAATATCGGGGTCGAGAGGATACGCAGTATTTT. This encodes CASSEYRGREDTQYF.

This clonotype was observed a handful of times. This chain's CDR3 is CASSTRRDSYNEQFF. The CDR3 region has the DNA TGTGCCAGTTCGACCCGGCGAGACTCCTACAATGAGCAGTTCTTC. The chain is built from TRBV12-3 or TRBV12-4 and TRBJ2-1; D remains ambiguous. The CDR3 spans 15 residues. Trimming took off 9 bases at V and 0 bases at J, with 15 bases between the two ends.

The chain carries TRBV28 and TRBJ2-5, with TRBD2 matching over 7 bases. The CDR3 is made up of 15 amino acids. Germline V CDR1 and CDR2: MDHEN, SYDVKM. The ends lost 5 bases at V and 5 bases at J; junction bases unmatched: 11. The CDR3 protein is CASSLVGEGYETQYF. CDR3 nucleotide sequence: TGTGCCAGCAGTCTGGTCGGGGAGGGGTATGAGACCCAGTACTTC. Variable domain in full (rest from reference TRBV28 and TRBJ2-5): DVKVTQSSRYLVKRTGEKVFLECVQDMDHENMFWYRQDPGLGLRLIYFSYDVKMKEKGDIPEGYSVSREKKERFSLILESASTNQTSMYLCASSLVGEGYETQYFGPGTRLLVL.

This chain connects TRBV12-3 or TRBV12-4 to TRBJ2-2, with D perhaps matching TRBD2 (5 bases). V lost 7 bases and J lost 1, with 13 bases in between. There are 15 residues in the CDR3. CDR3 sequence reads: CASKQLVGNTGELFF. In nucleotides, the CDR3 is TGTGCCAGCAAACAACTAGTGGGGAACACCGGGGAGCTGTTTTTT.

The chain links TRBV7-9 to TRBJ2-7, with a tentative D call TRBD1 (5 bases). V was clipped by 2 bases and J by 3 bases, with 11 bases between them. The CDR3 sequence is 14 residues long. Germline CDR1 reads SEHNR; CDR2 reads FQNEAQ (reference sequence). CDR3 DNA sequence: TGTGCCAGCAGCTTACCTACAGGAGACTACGAGCAGTACTTC. This sequence encodes CASSLPTGDYEQYF.